What follows are 23 T cell receptor beta chains derived from one specimen sequenced in a study of blood T cell repertoires in COVID-19. Generated by immunoSEQ multiplex PCR, the TCRdb table keeps only in-frame clones and is missing some. The sample yields about 250,000 clones, approximately 89% seen once. Sequenced input: peripheral blood. These TCRs come from a woman aged 40 to 49 who had recovered from COVID-19.

This chain joins TRBV27 and TRBJ2-3, with D maybe TRBD2 (5 bases). The CDR3 sequence is 13 residues long. The germline CDR1 and CDR2 sequences are MNHEY and SMNVEV (reference sequence). V dropped 6 bases and J dropped 6 bases, with 13 bases sitting between them. In DNA, the CDR3 is TGTGCCAGCAGGTATACTTCGGGGGATACGCAGTATTTT. Protein product: CASRYTSGDTQYF.

V usage is TRBV28 and J usage is TRBJ1-3, with TRBD1 matching over 9 bases. CDR1 and CDR2 from the germline V gene are MDHEN and SYDVKM. The CDR3 is 15 amino acids. V dropped 5 bases and J dropped 6; count of bases not matched to a gene: 8. In DNA form, the CDR3 reads TGTGCCAGCAGTACAACCGGGACAGGGACAAACACCATATATTTT. Translating gives CASSTTGTGTNTIYF.

This clone was detected only once. J is TRBJ2-5 and V is TRBV11-2, with D perhaps TRBD1 (5 bases). The germline V and J ends were trimmed by 6 bases and 5 bases, with 22 bases remaining between them. Germline CDR1 and CDR2: SGHAT and FQNNGV. The CDR3 loop spans 16 amino acids. Here the CDR3 reads CASSPGPANPGETQYF. The CDR3 region has the DNA TGTGCCAGCAGTCCCGGTCCAGCAAACCCAGGGGAGACCCAGTACTTC.

The V gene is TRBV2, the J gene TRBJ2-7, with 12 bases aligning to TRBD2. The V segment lost 8 bases and the J segment 4 bases; nucleotides outside the gene matches: 21. The CDR3 extends over 19 amino acids. The germline CDR1 and CDR2 sequences are SNHLY and FYNNEI. The CDR3: CASSEEASGRAGGGYEQYV. CDR3 nucleotide sequence: TGTGCCAGCTCCGAAGAGGCTAGCGGGAGGGCCGGGGGTGGTTACGAGCAGTACGTC.

The chain has TRBV5-6 and TRBJ2-3; weak D call: TRBD2 (7 bases). The V end was cut by 6 bases, the J end by 6 bases, with 14 bases between. Germline CDR1 is SGHDT and CDR2 is YYEEEE. The CDR3 totals 13 residues. The CDR3 protein is CASNPRGADTQYF. Written as DNA, the CDR3 is TGTGCCAGCAACCCTCGGGGGGCCGATACGCAGTATTTT.

The rearrangement uses TRBV12-3 or TRBV12-4 and TRBJ2-5; no reliable D call. This CDR3 contains 11 residues. Trimming removed 8 bases from V and 7 bases from J, with 11 bases in between. CDR3 nucleotide sequence: TGTGCCAGCGGAGCTTATTGGACCCAGTACTTC. It encodes CASGAYWTQYF.

V gene TRBV29-1 combines with J gene TRBJ1-2, with 11 bases fitting TRBD1. This CDR3 region has 13 residues. Germline-derived CDR1 and CDR2 are SQVTM and ANQGSEA. With 7 bases clipped from V and 6 bases from J, the junction kept 7 bases outside the gene matches. The CDR3 DNA reads TGCAGCGCCAGCGGACAGGGGGCCCATGGCTACACCTTC. Translating it yields CSASGQGAHGYTF.

V is TRBV7-9 and J is TRBJ1-2, with D possibly being TRBD1 (5 bases). Trimming removed 5 bases at V and 0 bases at J, with 19 bases between. Germline V gives CDR1 SEHNR, CDR2 FQNEAQ (reference sequence). This CDR3 is built from 17 residues. The CDR3 nucleotides are TGTGCCAGCAGCACAGGACGCAGTCCTGGCACTAACTATGGCTACACCTTC. Protein sequence: CASSTGRSPGTNYGYTF.

The chain uses TRBV14 and TRBJ1-4; 7 bases map to TRBD1. Germline CDR1 reads SGHDN; CDR2 reads FVKESK. The CDR3 extends over 16 amino acids. V lost 1 base, J lost 7 bases, and 9 bases stayed unmatched. The CDR3 sequence: CASSQVLPGGGEKLFF. The CDR3 coding sequence is TGTGCCAGCAGCCAAGTCCTCCCAGGGGGTGGTGAAAAACTGTTTTTT.

This clone was detected only a few times. This CDR3 reads CASSFQANYGYTF. In nucleotides, the CDR3 is TGTGCCAGCAGCTTTCAGGCTAACTATGGCTACACCTTC. The gene calls are TRBV5-5 and TRBJ1-2, with D unresolved. CDR1 SGHKS and CDR2 YYEKEE come from the germline V gene (reference sequence). The CDR3 runs to 13 residues. Trimming took 2 bases from V and 0 from J, leaving 5 bases between them.

V usage is TRBV6-2 or TRBV6-3 and J usage is TRBJ2-1, with a weak D call TRBD1 (6 bases). Trimming removed 5 bases from V and 5 bases from J, with 22 bases in between. Germline lookup yields CDR1 MNHEY and CDR2 SVGEGT. The CDR3 contains 17 residues. The CDR3 nucleotides are TGTGCCAGCAGTCCGACTGGGCTACTTGCAGGGGACAATGAGCAGTTCTTC. Protein: CASSPTGLLAGDNEQFF.

The genes are TRBV7-2 and TRBJ1-6, with D uncertain. The CDR3 totals 15 residues. Germline V gives CDR1 SGHTA, CDR2 FQGNSA. Trimming left V 5 bases short and J 8 bases short, with 16 bases between. CDR3 DNA sequence: TGTGCCAGCAGCCCTGCCTGGTCTGGGCATTCACCCCTCCACTTT. Amino acid sequence: CASSPAWSGHSPLHF.

The chain combines TRBV5-4 with TRBJ1-3, with D possibly being TRBD1 (6 bases). Trimming pared 4 bases from V and 2 bases from J, leaving 10 bases between. CDR1 and CDR2 from the germline V gene are SGHNT and YYREEE (reference sequence). This CDR3 contains 14 residues. CDR3 amino acids: CASSGGQPGNTIYF. The CDR3, as DNA: TGTGCCAGCAGCGGTGGACAGCCTGGAAACACCATATATTTT.

The rearrangement joins TRBV9 to TRBJ2-6; no definite D call. Germline assignment: CDR1 SGDLS and CDR2 YYNGEE. Trimming pared 6 bases from V and 3 bases from J, leaving 10 bases between. This CDR3 is built from 14 residues. The CDR3 DNA sequence: TGTGCCAGCAACAGTTTCGGTGGGGCCAACGTCCTGACTTTC. This encodes CASNSFGGANVLTF.

This chain uses TRBV10-2 with TRBJ1-2; D might be TRBD1 (6 bases). Germline lookup yields CDR1 WSHSY and CDR2 SAAADI. With 6 bases removed from V and 0 bases from J, the gap between germline ends came to 14 bases. This CDR3 has 15 amino acids. CDR3 loop: CASSPGTPANYGYTF. The CDR3 DNA reads as TGCGCCAGCAGCCCCGGGACACCAGCTAACTATGGCTACACCTTC.

This CDR3 is CASRTGDVEETQYF. The CDR3 nucleotides are TGTGCCAGCAGGACAGGGGATGTGGAAGAGACCCAGTACTTC. V usage is TRBV7-9 and J usage is TRBJ2-5; 8 bases fit TRBD1. Germline CDR1 SEHNR, CDR2 FQNEAQ (reference sequence). Trimming took 6 bases from V and 3 from J; bases not matched to a gene: 6. The CDR3 contains 14 residues.

This rearrangement joins TRBV14 to TRBJ1-1; possibly TRBD1 for D (6 bases). This CDR3 is 13 amino acids long. Trimming left V 4 bases short and J 0 bases short, with 6 bases between. The germline gives CDR1 SGHDN, CDR2 FVKESK. DNA of the CDR3: TGTGCCAGCAGCCGGACAGTGAACACTGAAGCTTTCTTT. Translating it yields CASSRTVNTEAFF. The variable domain in full, with the rest retrieved from reference TRBV14 and TRBJ1-1, is EAGVTQFPSHSVIEKGQTVTLRCDPISGHDNLYWYRRVMGKEIKFLLHFVKESKQDESGMPNNRFLAERTGGTYSTLKVQPAELEDSGVYFCASSRTVNTEAFFGQGTRLTVV.

The chain has TRBV12-3 or TRBV12-4 and TRBJ2-3, with a possible D match to TRBD1 (5 bases). Trimming shortened V by 8 bases and J by 4 bases, and 10 bases separated the two germline ends. CDR3 size: 12 residues. The CDR3 spells CASGRGPDTQYF. The CDR3 nucleotides read TGTGCCAGCGGTAGGGGCCCAGATACGCAGTATTTT.

The rearrangement links TRBV5-6 to TRBJ1-1; unclear D gene. The CDR3 is 14 amino acids. Germline V gene lookup returns CDR1 SGHDT and CDR2 YYEEEE. Trimming removed 0 bases from V and 5 bases from J, with 11 bases in between. For the CDR3, the DNA is TGTGCCAGCAGCTTGGGCGGCTATCCGACTGAAGCTTTCTTT. Encoded protein: CASSLGGYPTEAFF.

Note on this clone: Additional DNA sequences in this sample encode the identical CDR3. The CDR3 bases are TGTGCCAGCAGCGACAGTAACTATGGCTACACCTTC. It specifies CASSDSNYGYTF. The rearrangement joins TRBV2 to TRBJ1-2, with D perhaps TRBD1 (5 bases). The V end lost 6 bases, the J end lost 1 base, and 6 bases lay between the germline ends. The CDR3 loop spans 12 amino acids. Germline V lookup: CDR1 SNHLY, CDR2 FYNNEI.

This clone has just one count. The chain employs TRBV11-2 and TRBJ2-1, with D hard to call. The CDR3 covers 11 residues. Trimming cost V 5 bases and J 12 bases, with 11 bases left between them. Germline V CDR1 and CDR2: SGHAT, FQNNGV. The CDR3 DNA sequence: TGTGCCAGCAGCCACTCTTTCTGGCAGTTCTTC. Translating it yields CASSHSFWQFF.

This clone has a single count. This chain connects TRBV6-5 to TRBJ2-3; TRBD2 matches at 11 bases. The germline gives CDR1 MNHEY, CDR2 SVGAGI. The length of the CDR3 is 15 residues. The junction had 3 bases not matched to a gene; V was cut back by 5 bases and J by 2 bases. In DNA, the CDR3 is TGTGCCAGCAGTACTAGCGGGGGATACACAGATACGCAGTATTTT. Protein: CASSTSGGYTDTQYF.

J is TRBJ2-7 and V is TRBV2, with 7 bases fitting TRBD2. This CDR3 spans 16 amino acids. Germline loops: CDR1 SNHLY, CDR2 FYNNEI. J was trimmed by 4 bases and V by 8 bases; bases with no gene match: 17. For the CDR3, the DNA is TGTGCCAGCCAATTGGGGAGGGGCCCGGTAAGGTACGAGCAGTACTTC. Its translation: CASQLGRGPVRYEQYF.